These T cell receptor beta chains were read from a single sample in a study of regulatory and conventional T cells in RAG deficiency. Method: immunoSEQ multiplex PCR; TCRdb's copy keeps in-frame clones and lacks some. The repertoire holds around 31,000 clones, over 80% seen once, with about 5% in the top ten. The data also belong to a second study, concerning regulatory T cells.

The sample taken for sequencing was CD8+ T cells sorted from blood. The receptors were gathered from a human donor in good health. The CDR3 runs from the conserved cysteine through the conserved F or W. D genes are given only for firm matches. Where a row states a size, it is once, few, many or the class of an expanded clone; other rows omit it.

v_call	d_call	clone_size	cdr3_length	j_call	cdr3_aa	cdr3_nt
TRBV27	NA	NA	13	TRBJ2-7	CASSLGKGFEQYF	TGTGCCAGCAGTTTAGGGAAGGGGTTCGAGCAGTACTTC
TRBV5-4	TRBD1	NA	14	TRBJ2-7	CASSLSQGSYEQYF	TGTGCCAGCAGCTTGTCACAGGGGTCCTACGAGCAGTACTTC
TRBV2	NA	NA	13	TRBJ2-1	CASSESVINEQFF	TGTGCCAGCAGTGAGTCGGTTATAAATGAGCAGTTCTTC
TRBV27	TRBD1	NA	15	TRBJ2-1	CASSFSGTGDNEQFF	TGTGCCAGCAGTTTTTCCGGGACAGGGGACAATGAGCAGTTCTTC
TRBV7-4	NA	NA	13	TRBJ2-1	CASSLELHNEQFF	TGTGCCAGCAGCTTAGAATTACACAATGAGCAGTTCTTC
TRBV21-1	NA	NA	17	TRBJ1-5	CASRQGIATWHHQPQHF	TGTGCCAGCAGACAAGGCATAGCTACATGGCATCATCAGCCCCAGCATTTT
TRBV19	NA	NA	14	TRBJ1-3	CASSIDALGNTIYF	TGTGCCAGTAGTATAGATGCCTTAGGAAACACCATATATTTT
TRBV6-5	NA	NA	15	TRBJ2-5	CASRKGGGDQETQYF	TGTGCCAGCAGAAAAGGGGGGGGAGACCAAGAGACCCAGTACTTC
TRBV19	TRBD1	NA	17	TRBJ1-3	CASRDRTGLFSGNTIYF	TGTGCCAGTAGGGACCGGACAGGCCTCTTCTCTGGAAACACCATATATTTT
TRBV7-8	NA	NA	15	TRBJ2-5	CASSLEVGVRETQYF	TGTGCCAGCAGCTTAGAAGTCGGGGTGCGGGAGACCCAGTACTTC
TRBV19	TRBD1	NA	14	TRBJ1-6	CASSPGQGNSPLHF	TGTGCCAGTAGTCCGGGACAGGGTAATTCACCCCTCCACTTT
TRBV5-5	TRBD1	NA	15	TRBJ2-7	CASSLDGTGTNEQYF	TGTGCCAGCAGCTTGGACGGGACAGGCACCAACGAGCAGTACTTC
TRBV29-1	NA	NA	16	TRBJ2-1	CSVEDLALSSYNEQFF	TGCAGCGTTGAAGATCTTGCCCTATCCTCCTACAATGAGCAGTTCTTC
TRBV6-1	NA	NA	13	TRBJ1-2	CASSVPGSNGYTF	TGTGCCAGCAGTGTTCCAGGGTCAAATGGCTACACCTTC
TRBV5-4	NA	NA	15	TRBJ2-5	CASSLYKDTKETQYF	TGTGCCAGCAGCTTGTACAAGGATACTAAAGAGACCCAGTACTTC
TRBV14	NA	NA	14	TRBJ2-2	CASRRLGNTGELFF	TGTGCCAGCAGAAGGTTAGGGAACACCGGGGAGCTGTTTTTT
TRBV7-9	NA	NA	12	TRBJ2-2	CASSPSSGELFF	TGTGCCAGCAGCCCTAGTTCTGGGGAGCTGTTTTTT
TRBV25-1	NA	NA	15	TRBJ2-1	CASSGRDWSYNEQFF	TGTGCCAGCAGTGGCCGGGACTGGAGCTACAATGAGCAGTTCTTC
TRBV28	NA	NA	12	TRBJ2-2	CASSLGAGELFF	TGTGCCAGCAGCCTAGGGGCCGGGGAGCTGTTTTTT
TRBV29-1	NA	once	12	TRBJ2-3	CSVVRGEPTQYF	TGCAGCGTTGTGCGAGGGGAACCTACGCAGTATTTT
TRBV15	TRBD2	once	15	TRBJ2-5	CATSRVASGRETQYF	TGTGCCACCAGCAGAGTTGCTAGCGGGCGGGAGACCCAGTACTTC
TRBV4-1	NA	NA	13	TRBJ2-7	CASSQDVTYEQYF	TGCGCCAGCAGCCAAGACGTAACCTACGAGCAGTACTTC